This T cell receptor beta chain came from a study of CD8 T cells in ankylosing spondylitis. For this clonotype: Antigen specificity is unknown.

Findings of the study overall: It was reported that disease-linked clones were significantly enriched in matched ankylosing spondylitis synovial fluid.

CDR3 length: 16 residues. V lost 7 bases, J lost 2 bases, and 9 bases stayed unmatched. Via MiXCR, TCRdb re-called the 5' RACE reads, giving one row per CDR3 protein. The sample has 200,000 to 250,000 distinct CDR3 sequences, roughly 10% seen once. The sample was blood, either unsorted or a sorted T cell fraction (not recorded which). The chain employs TRBV12-3 or TRBV12-4 and TRBJ1-3; 9 nucleotides line up with TRBD1. The clonotype was recovered from a male donor with ankylosing spondylitis or in good health (not recorded which). CDR3 DNA sequence: TGTGCCAGCATCCCATCGAGGGACAGGGCTGGAAACACCATATATTTT. Translating gives CASIPSRDRAGNTIYF.